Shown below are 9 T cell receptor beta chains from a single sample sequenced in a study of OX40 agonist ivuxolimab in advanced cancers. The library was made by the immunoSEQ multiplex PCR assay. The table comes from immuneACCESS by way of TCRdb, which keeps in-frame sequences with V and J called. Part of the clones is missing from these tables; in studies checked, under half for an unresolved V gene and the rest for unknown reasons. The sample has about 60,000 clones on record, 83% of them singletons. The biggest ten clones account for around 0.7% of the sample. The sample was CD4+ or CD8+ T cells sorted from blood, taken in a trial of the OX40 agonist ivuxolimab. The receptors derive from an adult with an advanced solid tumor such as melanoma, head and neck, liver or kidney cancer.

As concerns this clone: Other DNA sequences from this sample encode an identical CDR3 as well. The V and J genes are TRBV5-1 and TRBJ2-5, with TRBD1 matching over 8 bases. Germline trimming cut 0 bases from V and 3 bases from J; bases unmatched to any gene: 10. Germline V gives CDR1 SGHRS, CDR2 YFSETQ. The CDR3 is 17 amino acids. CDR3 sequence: CASSLGPQGALEETQYF. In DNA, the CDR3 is TGCGCCAGCAGCTTGGGTCCCCAGGGGGCGTTAGAAGAGACCCAGTACTTC.

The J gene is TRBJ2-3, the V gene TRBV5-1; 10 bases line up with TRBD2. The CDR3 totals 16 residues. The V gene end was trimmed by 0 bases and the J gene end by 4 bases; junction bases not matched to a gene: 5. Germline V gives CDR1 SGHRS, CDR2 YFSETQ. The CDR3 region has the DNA TGCGCCAGCAGCTTGGTAGCGGGAGGTTTCGCAGATACGCAGTATTTT. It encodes CASSLVAGGFADTQYF. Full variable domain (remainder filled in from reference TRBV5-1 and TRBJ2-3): KAGVTQTPRYLIKTRGQQVTLSCSPISGHRSVSWYQQTPGQGLQFLFEYFSETQRNKGNFPGRFSGRQFSNSRSEMNVSTLELGDSALYLCASSLVAGGFADTQYFGPGTRLTVL.

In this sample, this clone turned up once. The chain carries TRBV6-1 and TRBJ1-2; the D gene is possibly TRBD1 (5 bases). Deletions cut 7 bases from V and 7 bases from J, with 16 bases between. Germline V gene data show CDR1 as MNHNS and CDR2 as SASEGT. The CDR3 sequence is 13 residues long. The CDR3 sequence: CASTLRRDSGYTF. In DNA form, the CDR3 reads TGTGCCAGCACCCTCCGCAGGGATTCTGGCTACACCTTC.

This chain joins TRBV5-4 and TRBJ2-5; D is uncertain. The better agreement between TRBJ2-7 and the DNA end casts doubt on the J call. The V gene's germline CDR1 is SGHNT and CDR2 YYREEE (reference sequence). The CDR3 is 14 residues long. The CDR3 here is CASSLYSNSYEQYF. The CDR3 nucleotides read TGTGCCAGCAGCTTGTATAGCAACTCCTACGAGCAGTACTTC.

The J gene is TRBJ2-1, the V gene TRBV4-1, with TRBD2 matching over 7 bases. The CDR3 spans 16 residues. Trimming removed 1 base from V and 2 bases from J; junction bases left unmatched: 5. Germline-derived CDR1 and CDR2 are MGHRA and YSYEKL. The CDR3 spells CASSQGLGTTYNEQFF. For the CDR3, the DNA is TGCGCCAGCAGCCAAGGTTTGGGGACTACCTACAATGAGCAGTTCTTC.

The DNA for the CDR3 is TGTGCCAGCAGCCTAAGGTCCCGAGCGGGAGGCACAGATACGCAGTATTTT. Its protein is CASSLRSRAGGTDTQYF. V gene TRBV9 combines with J gene TRBJ2-3, with TRBD2 identical over 8 bases. The CDR3 has 17 amino acids. V lost 4 bases, J lost 1 base, and 11 bases stayed unmatched. Germline lookup yields CDR1 SGDLS and CDR2 YYNGEE.

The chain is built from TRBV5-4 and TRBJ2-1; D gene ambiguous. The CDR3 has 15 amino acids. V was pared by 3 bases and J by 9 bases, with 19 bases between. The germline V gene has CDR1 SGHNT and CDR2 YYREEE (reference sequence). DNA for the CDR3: TGTGCCAGCAGCTCCTCCTTAAGGGCCGAAGGTGAGCAGTTCTTC. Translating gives CASSSSLRAEGEQFF.

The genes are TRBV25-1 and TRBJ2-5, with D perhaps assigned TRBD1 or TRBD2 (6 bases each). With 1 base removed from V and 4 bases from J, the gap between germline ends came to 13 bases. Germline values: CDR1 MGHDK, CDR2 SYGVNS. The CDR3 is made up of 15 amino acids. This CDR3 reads CASSELGAGRETQYF. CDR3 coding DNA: TGTGCCAGCAGTGAATTGGGGGCGGGACGAGAGACCCAGTACTTC.

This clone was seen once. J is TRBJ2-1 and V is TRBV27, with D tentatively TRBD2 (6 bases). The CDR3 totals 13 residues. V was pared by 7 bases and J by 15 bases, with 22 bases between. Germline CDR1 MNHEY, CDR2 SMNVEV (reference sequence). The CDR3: CASIFIPGLLSFF. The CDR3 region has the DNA TGTGCCAGCATCTTTATCCCGGGACTCCTTTCGTTCTTC.